The 18 T cell receptor beta chains below come from one sample, sequenced in a study of graft-versus-host responses after intestinal transplantation. Sequencing was performed with immunoSEQ multiplex PCR; in TCRdb, only in-frame clones are kept and a portion is missing. The table shows 6,000 to 7,000 clones, with 20% to 25% occurring only once. This material consisted of alloreactive CD4+ T cells from a mixed lymphocyte reaction culture, taken before transplantation. Stated subset: CFSE-low proliferating T cells sorted from roughly six-day pre-transplant mixed lymphocyte reaction (GvH or HvG direction). Receptors were obtained from a human patient who was an organ donor for intestinal transplantation.

This clone was seen a few times. The J gene is TRBJ2-3, the V gene TRBV11-2, with 7 bases aligning to TRBD2. Germline-derived CDR1 and CDR2 are SGHAT and FQNNGV. CDR3 length: 15 amino acids. Trimming cost V 5 bases and J 0 bases; bases outside gene matches: 5. The CDR3 loop reads CASSPRERSTDTQYF. CDR3 nucleotides: TGTGCCAGCAGCCCGCGGGAGCGGAGCACAGATACGCAGTATTTT.

The rearrangement uses TRBV10-3 and TRBJ2-3, with TRBD2 matching 9 bases. The length of the CDR3 is 16 residues. The ends lost 10 bases at V and 4 bases at J; junction bases unmatched: 15. Germline CDR1 ENHRY, CDR2 SYGVKD. CDR3 region: CATKGVIAGVPDTQYF. As DNA, the CDR3 is TGTGCCACGAAGGGGGTTATAGCGGGAGTTCCAGATACGCAGTATTTT.

This clone was observed a handful of times. The J gene is TRBJ2-7, the V gene TRBV11-3, with 12 bases that match TRBD1. The germline gives CDR1 SGHNT, CDR2 YENEEA. This CDR3 has 16 residues. Trimming took 2 bases from V and 3 from J; bases not matched to a gene: 5. CDR3 amino acids: CASSLRGQGAGYEQYF. In DNA, the CDR3 is TGTGCCAGCAGCTTAAGGGGACAGGGGGCGGGCTACGAGCAGTACTTC.

Sample share makes this clone medium-sized. The V gene is TRBV7-2, the J gene TRBJ1-5; the match to TRBD1 covers 7 bases. J gave up 3 bases and V 4 bases, and 3 bases lay outside the gene matches. The V gene's germline CDR1 is SGHTA and CDR2 FQGNSA. The CDR3 extends over 14 amino acids. CDR3 region: CASSWGQFNQPQHF. CDR3 nucleotide sequence: TGTGCCAGCAGCTGGGGACAGTTCAATCAGCCCCAGCATTTT.

CDR3 protein: CASSLAYSSYNEQFF. The CDR3 nucleotides are TGTGCCAGCAGCTTAGCCTATAGCTCCTACAATGAGCAGTTCTTC. The J gene is TRBJ2-1, the V gene TRBV11-3; no clear D. The CDR3 consists of 15 residues. The V gene lost 1 base and the J gene lost 0 bases, with 7 bases spanning the gap. The germline V gene has CDR1 SGHNT and CDR2 YENEEA.

The chain employs TRBV7-9 and TRBJ2-7; the D is unclear. The CDR3 loop spans 13 amino acids. Trimming left V 8 bases short and J 0 bases short, with 11 bases between. Germline loops: CDR1 SEHNR, CDR2 FQNEAQ (reference sequence). CDR3 region: CASDTSFSYEQYF. The CDR3 DNA reads as TGTGCCAGCGATACGTCCTTCTCCTACGAGCAGTACTTC.

This clone counts as medium-sized. The chain recombines TRBV7-9 with TRBJ1-3, with D hard to call. Germline CDR1 and CDR2: SEHNR and FQNEAQ (reference sequence). V was clipped by 1 base and J by 0 bases, with 10 bases between them. The CDR3 totals 16 residues. CDR3 DNA: TGTGCCAGCAGCTTAGTCTTTACAGCCTCTGGAAACACCATATATTTT. Encoded protein: CASSLVFTASGNTIYF.

CDR3 sequence: CASSNGLCNTEAFF. The CDR3 region has the DNA TGTGCCAGCAGTAATGGACTGTGTAACACTGAAGCTTTCTTT. This rearrangement joins TRBV6-5 to TRBJ1-1; D remains ambiguous. Germline values: CDR1 MNHEY, CDR2 SVGAGI. The CDR3 runs 14 residues. V dropped 5 bases and J dropped 2 bases, with 12 bases sitting between them.

Details on this clone: This may be a read error, as it is one base from a much larger clone. V gene TRBV7-8 combines with J gene TRBJ1-1; D unresolved. This CDR3 region has 13 residues. Germline CDR1 and CDR2: SGHVS and FQNEAQ. The germline V and J ends were trimmed by 5 bases and 5 bases, with 12 bases remaining between them. CDR3 amino acids: CASSPESLTEAFF. The CDR3 DNA reads as TGTGCCAGCAGCCCAGAGTCGTTGACTGAAGCTTTCTTT. The full variable domain, in which reference TRBV7-8 and TRBJ1-1 provide the parts outside the CDR3, is GAGVSQSPRYKVAKRGQDVALRCDPISGHVSLFWYQQALGQGPEFLTYFQNEAQLDKSGLPSDRFFAERPEGSVSTLKIQRTQQEDSAVYLCASSPESLTEAFFGQGTRLTVV.

V and J are TRBV7-9 and TRBJ2-7; D might be TRBD1 (6 bases). Germline values: CDR1 SEHNR, CDR2 FQNEAQ (reference sequence). The CDR3 sequence is 16 residues long. Between the trimmed V and J ends, which lost 4 bases and 1 base, there was a span of 17 bases. The CDR3 loop is CASSSNRVGPSYEQYF. CDR3 sequence (DNA): TGTGCCAGCAGCTCTAACAGGGTAGGTCCATCCTACGAGCAGTACTTC.

The chain couples TRBV5-1 to TRBJ2-7; 8 bases map to TRBD2. Germline CDR1 and CDR2: SGHRS and YFSETQ. The CDR3 has 15 residues. Germline trimming cut 2 bases from V and 2 bases from J; bases unmatched to any gene: 6. CDR3 nucleotides: TGCGCCAGCAGCTTCCTGAGCGGGAGTGCCTACGAGCAGTACTTC. It specifies CASSFLSGSAYEQYF.

The V and J genes are TRBV5-1 and TRBJ2-2; 10 nucleotides line up with TRBD1. The germline V gene encodes CDR1 SGHRS and CDR2 YFSETQ. Trimming cost V 0 bases and J 4 bases; bases outside gene matches: 0. This CDR3 contains 15 residues. This chain's CDR3 is CASSLGTGGTGELFF. In nucleotides, the CDR3 is TGCGCCAGCAGCTTGGGGACAGGGGGCACCGGGGAGCTGTTTTTT.

On this clone: At one end the junction does not follow the germline gene, possibly because of a read error. The chain combines TRBV7-2 with TRBJ2-1, with TRBD2 matching over 9 bases. In germline, CDR1 is SGHTA, CDR2 FQGNSA. The CDR3 is made up of 16 amino acids. CDR3 in amino acids: CASSLTGTSPYIEQFF. The CDR3 DNA sequence: TGTGCCAGCAGCTTAACCGGGACTAGCCCCTACATTGAGCAGTTCTTC. Full variable domain (missing parts from reference TRBV7-2 and TRBJ2-1): GAGVSQSPSNKVTEKGKDVELRCDPISGHTALYWYRQSLGQGLEFLIYFQGNSAPDKSGLPSDRFSAERTGGSVSTLTIQRTQQEDSAVYLCASSLTGTSPYIEQFFGPGTRLTVL.

The chain employs TRBV21-1 and TRBJ2-7; TRBD2, as called in the table, went unchecked against the DNA. TRBV21-1 is an annotated pseudogene. The CDR3 runs 14 residues. The CDR3 protein is CASSKLADPYEQYF. Written as DNA, the CDR3 is TGTGCCAGCAGCAAACTAGCGGACCCCTACGAGCAGTACTTC.

The chain carries TRBV10-3 and TRBJ2-7, with a possible D match to TRBD2 (6 bases). Germline-derived CDR1 and CDR2 are ENHRY and SYGVKD. This CDR3 contains 14 residues. Deletions cut 4 bases from V and 1 base from J, with 11 bases between. CDR3 bases: TGTGCCATCAGTGGGGGCGGGACTTCCTACGAGCAGTACTTC. Translation gives CAISGGGTSYEQYF.

This clone has more than one count but fewer than ten. This chain uses TRBV4-2 with TRBJ1-2, with no clear D. This CDR3 region has 12 residues. Deletions cut 5 bases from V and 2 bases from J, with 6 bases between. From germline, CDR1 is LGHNA and CDR2 YNFKEQ. CDR3 DNA sequence: TGTGCCAGCAGCTTGGACAACTATGGCTACACCTTC. Its protein is CASSLDNYGYTF.

This clone turned up a few times. Given a much more abundant clone one base away, this may be a read error. The sample holds other DNA sequences that translate to the same CDR3. The V and J genes are TRBV7-3 and TRBJ2-2, with D perhaps matching TRBD2 (6 bases). The CDR3 length is 14 residues. The germline V gene encodes CDR1 SGHTA and CDR2 FQGTGA. The V gene lost 0 bases and the J gene lost 4 bases, with 6 bases spanning the gap. CDR3 amino acids: CASSLTGGTGELFF. The CDR3, as DNA: TGTGCCAGCAGCTTAACCGGGGGCACCGGGGAGCTGTTTTTT.

This clone was found a few times. V and J are TRBV7-6 and TRBJ2-7, with a possible D match to TRBD2 (6 bases). The CDR3 length is 15 residues. Germline assignment: CDR1 SGHVS and CDR2 FNYEAQ. The germline V and J ends were trimmed by 1 base and 0 bases, with 10 bases remaining between them. CDR3 sequence (DNA): TGTGCCAGCAGCTTAGGTGGTAGCGGCTCCTACGAGCAGTACTTC. Translating gives CASSLGGSGSYEQYF.